The 21 T cell receptor beta chains below come from one sample, sequenced in a study of cytomegalovirus exposure and HLA in healthy donors. 13 Jbeta primers and 60 Vbeta primers were used for the PCR. Only in-frame clones appear in the TCRdb table, and some are missing; sequencing was by immunoSEQ multiplex PCR. The sample lists about 210,000 clones, approximately 80% seen once, with about 3% in the top ten. The sequencing sample was made of PBMCs. These receptors all come from a man under 40 in good health and CMV-seronegative.

This clone has just one count. The V and J genes are TRBV7-3 and TRBJ2-1; a weak D match, TRBD2 (5 bases). This CDR3 region has 15 residues. Germline loops: CDR1 SGHTA, CDR2 FQGTGA. V lost 2 bases and J 7 bases, leaving 15 bases between the germline ends. The CDR3 loop reads CASSLVRRGPNEQFF. CDR3 coding DNA: TGTGCCAGCAGCTTAGTTCGTAGAGGGCCGAATGAGCAGTTCTTC.

The CDR3 is CASSQGGGQGYSPLHF. The CDR3 DNA sequence: TGTGCCAGCAGCCAAGGGGGGGGACAGGGCTATTCACCCCTCCACTTT. The gene calls are TRBV4-2 and TRBJ1-6; 9 bases are a match to TRBD1. The germline CDR1 and CDR2 sequences are LGHNA and YNFKEQ. This CDR3 has 16 residues. The J segment lost 8 bases and the V segment lost 1 base, leaving 6 bases of the junction unmatched.

The chain recombines TRBV7-8 with TRBJ2-3; the match to TRBD2 covers 11 bases. After removal of 4 bases from V and 7 bases from J, the junction contained 13 bases not matched to a gene. Germline assignment: CDR1 SGHVS and CDR2 FQNEAQ. This CDR3 contains 17 residues. For the CDR3, the DNA is TGTGCCAGCAGCTATTTTTTAGCGGGGGGGCGGACAAATACGCAGTATTTT. This translates into CASSYFLAGGRTNTQYF.

The chain employs TRBV2 and TRBJ2-5, with 8 bases that match TRBD2. The germline V gene has CDR1 SNHLY and CDR2 FYNNEI. The CDR3 is made up of 13 amino acids. V shed 8 bases, J shed 1 base, and the junction held 3 bases outside the gene matches. DNA of the CDR3: TGTGCCAGCCCGGGACTAGTCCAAGAGACCCAGTACTTC. Translating it yields CASPGLVQETQYF. The full variable domain, its missing parts supplied by reference TRBV2 and TRBJ2-5, is EPEVTQTPSHQVTQMGQEVILRCVPISNHLYFYWYRQILGQKVEFLVSFYNNEISEKSEIFDDQFSVERPDGSNFTLKIRSTKLEDSAMYFCASPGLVQETQYFGPGTRLLVL.

This clone was seen more than once but under ten times. V gene TRBV5-5 combines with J gene TRBJ1-4, with TRBD1 matching over 10 bases. The V segment lost 4 bases and the J segment 4 bases; nucleotides outside the gene matches: 10. Germline V gives CDR1 SGHKS, CDR2 YYEKEE (reference sequence). The CDR3 has 17 amino acids. DNA for the CDR3: TGTGCCAGCAGCCTCCGGGACAGGGGTCGCGGTAATGAAAAACTGTTTTTT. Translating gives CASSLRDRGRGNEKLFF.

This clone has a handful of counts. The V and J genes are TRBV28 and TRBJ1-1; the match to TRBD1 covers 10 bases. Germline V CDR1 and CDR2: MDHEN, SYDVKM. CDR3 length: 13 residues. Trimming took 5 bases from V and 10 from J; bases not matched to a gene: 7. The CDR3 loop reads CASSPDRGRRAFF. The CDR3 region has the DNA TGTGCCAGCAGTCCCGACAGGGGGCGCCGAGCTTTCTTT.

The chain combines TRBV6-4 with TRBJ2-1; D might be TRBD2 (6 bases). The CDR3 consists of 15 residues. Per the germline V gene, CDR1 is MRHNA and CDR2 is SNTAGT. The germline V and J ends were trimmed by 3 bases and 5 bases, with 14 bases remaining between them. For the CDR3, the DNA is TGTGCCAGCAGTGAAATCGCGACGGGGGACAATGAGCAGTTCTTC. Its translation: CASSEIATGDNEQFF.

Only a few counts were recorded for this clone. J is TRBJ2-7 and V is TRBV30; tentative D call: TRBD2 (5 bases). Looked up from germline, CDR1 is GTSNPN and CDR2 is SVGIG (reference sequence). The length of the CDR3 is 12 residues. Trimming removed 4 bases from V and 3 bases from J, with 10 bases in between. Here the CDR3 DNA reads TGTGCCTGGACACAAGCGGTCTACGAGCAGTACTTC. This sequence encodes CAWTQAVYEQYF.

The chain is built from TRBV7-2 and TRBJ2-1; tentatively, D is TRBD2 (6 bases). V was pared by 7 bases and J by 9 bases, with 16 bases between. CDR1 and CDR2 from the germline V gene are SGHTA and FQGNSA. The CDR3 consists of 13 residues. The CDR3 DNA sequence: TGTGCCAGCACCCCGACTAGTAATAGTGAGCAGTTCTTC. Translation gives CASTPTSNSEQFF.

This chain links TRBV7-8 with TRBJ2-5; a possible D gene is TRBD2 (6 bases). The CDR3 contains 15 residues. V was shortened by 2 bases and J by 2 bases, with 12 bases between the two germline ends. Looked up from germline, CDR1 is SGHVS and CDR2 is FQNEAQ. CDR3 in amino acids: CASSLHRGAQETQYF. The CDR3, as DNA: TGTGCCAGCAGCTTACACCGCGGGGCTCAAGAGACCCAGTACTTC.

The V gene is TRBV6-5, the J gene TRBJ1-4, with TRBD1 identical over 7 bases. The junction had 9 bases not matched to a gene; V was cut back by 9 bases and J by 8 bases. The CDR3 sequence is 13 residues long. In germline, CDR1 is MNHEY, CDR2 SVGAGI. CDR3 residues: CASSGSGGEKLFF. DNA for the CDR3: TGTGCCAGTTCCGGGTCAGGGGGAGAAAAACTGTTTTTT.

The table lists this clone with a count of one. The chain recombines TRBV7-6 with TRBJ1-4; D possibly corresponds to TRBD1 (5 bases). The V gene lost 2 bases and the J gene lost 6 bases, with 19 bases spanning the gap. This CDR3 contains 17 residues. CDR1 is SGHVS, CDR2 FNYEAQ, per germline. CDR3 sequence reads: CASSLLGGSSSHEKLFF. CDR3 DNA sequence: TGTGCCAGCAGCTTACTGGGGGGGTCGAGCTCCCATGAAAAACTGTTTTTT.

The CDR3 DNA is TGTGCCAGCAGCTTAGTGCAGGGGAGCTCCAATTCACCCCTCCACTTT. As protein: CASSLVQGSSNSPLHF. This sequence joins TRBV7-9 and TRBJ1-6; D possibly corresponds to TRBD1 (6 bases). Trimming stripped 1 base from V and 7 bases from J, with 14 bases between. This CDR3 has 16 residues. The germline V gene encodes CDR1 SEHNR and CDR2 FQNEAQ (reference sequence).

This clone has just a few counts. The chain links TRBV7-9 to TRBJ2-7; the D is unclear. The ends were cut back, 0 bases at V and 4 bases at J, with 10 bases in the middle. The CDR3 has 14 residues. CDR1 SEHNR and CDR2 FQNEAQ come from the germline V gene (reference sequence). DNA for the CDR3: TGTGCCAGCAGCTTAGCTGCCGGGTCGTACGAGCAGTACTTC. It encodes CASSLAAGSYEQYF. Looking up the rest from reference TRBV7-9 and TRBJ2-7 gives the full variable domain: DTGVSQNPRHKITKRGQNVTFRCDPISEHNRLYWYRQTLGQGPEFLTYFQNEAQLEKSRLLSDRFSAERPKGSFSTLEIQRTEQGDSAMYLCASSLAAGSYEQYFGPGTRLTVT.

The chain links TRBV18 to TRBJ1-2; tentatively, D is TRBD1 (5 bases). This CDR3 has 13 residues. Trimming shortened V by 6 bases and J by 4 bases, and 12 bases separated the two germline ends. From germline, CDR1 is KGHSH and CDR2 LQKENI. The CDR3 DNA reads as TGTGCCAGCTCCCAGGACACCTCCTATGGCTACACCTTC. Amino acids: CASSQDTSYGYTF. The variable domain in full, completed from reference TRBV18 and TRBJ1-2, reads NAGVMQNPRHLVRRRGQEARLRCSPMKGHSHVYWYRQLPEEGLKFMVYLQKENIIDESGMPKERFSAEFPKEGPSILRIQQVVRGDSAAYFCASSQDTSYGYTFGSGTRLTVV.

The chain employs TRBV5-4 and TRBJ2-1; TRBD2 aligns across 9 bases. The V and J ends lost 4 bases and 4 bases, in that order; junction bases with no gene match: 6. Per the germline V gene, CDR1 is SGHNT and CDR2 is YYREEE (reference sequence). The CDR3 runs 15 residues. CDR3 in DNA: TGTGCCAGCAGCCCGCGGGGGGGCGGGTACAATGAGCAGTTCTTC. It translates to CASSPRGGGYNEQFF.

This clone was observed a handful of times. This chain links TRBV5-1 with TRBJ1-3; 7 bases match TRBD1. Unmatched junction bases numbered 16, after V lost 4 bases and J lost 0 bases. The CDR3 sequence is 19 residues long. Germline V gene data show CDR1 as SGHRS and CDR2 as YFSETQ. In DNA form, the CDR3 reads TGCGCCAGCAGCGCATTACCCTATTCAGGGGGGAGCTCTGGAAACACCATATATTTT. Translated: CASSALPYSGGSSGNTIYF.

This rearrangement joins TRBV27 to TRBJ1-6; D perhaps matches TRBD1 (6 bases). CDR1 is MNHEY and CDR2 is SMNVEV in the germline V gene (reference sequence). Trimming removed 4 bases at V and 2 bases at J, with 12 bases between. The CDR3 runs to 16 residues. In DNA form, the CDR3 reads TGTGCCAGCAGTTGGGGGGGGCTGACCTATAATTCACCCCTCCACTTT. This translates into CASSWGGLTYNSPLHF.

V and J are TRBV2 and TRBJ1-2; D may be TRBD1 (6 bases). CDR1 and CDR2 from the germline V gene are SNHLY and FYNNEI. This CDR3 contains 15 residues. The V gene lost 7 bases and the J gene lost 6 bases, with 21 bases spanning the gap. CDR3 protein: CASTLKGEGKNGYTF. CDR3 coding DNA: TGTGCCAGCACCCTAAAGGGGGAGGGGAAAAATGGCTACACCTTC.

A single count supports this clone. The chain is built from TRBV5-6 and TRBJ1-1, with D unresolved. Trimming pared 0 bases from V and 3 bases from J, leaving 9 bases between. The CDR3 runs 14 residues. Germline V gene lookup returns CDR1 SGHDT and CDR2 YYEEEE. This CDR3 is CASSLEQTYTEAFF. The DNA of the CDR3 is TGTGCCAGCAGCTTGGAACAGACCTACACTGAAGCTTTCTTT.

The rearrangement links TRBV19 to TRBJ2-1; D is undetermined. Germline CDR1 is LNHDA and CDR2 is SQIVND (reference sequence). This CDR3 region has 15 residues. V was pared by 1 base and J by 0 bases, with 7 bases between. The CDR3 loop reads CASSIVRGSYNEQFF. The CDR3 DNA reads TGTGCCAGTAGTATAGTGAGAGGCTCCTACAATGAGCAGTTCTTC.